One sample yielded the 5 T cell receptor beta chains listed below, sequenced in a study of blood T cell repertoires in COVID-19. Some clones are missing from TCRdb's copy, which holds only in-frame ones; the method was immunoSEQ multiplex PCR. The sample holds under 400,000 clones, more than 70% seen once. The sequencing input was PBMCs or T cells enriched from blood (not recorded which). The receptors come from a man aged 35 to 55 in a cohort exposed to, infected with or recovered from COVID-19 (not recorded which).

The CDR3 bases are TGTGCCAGCAGCCAAGATGTGGCCGCGGGAGGGCCGGTTGAGCAGTTCTTC. Translating gives CASSQDVAAGGPVEQFF. The chain recombines TRBV3-1 (or the pseudogene TRBV3-2) with TRBJ2-1, with 9 bases identical to TRBD2. CDR1 is LGHDT, CDR2 YNNKEL, per germline (reference sequence). The CDR3 consists of 17 residues. Germline trimming cut 0 bases from V and 9 bases from J; bases unmatched to any gene: 12.

The chain has TRBV3-1 (or the pseudogene TRBV3-2) and TRBJ1-5; D is ambiguous. V was trimmed by 1 base and J by 2 bases, leaving 12 bases between them. Germline assignment: CDR1 LGHDT and CDR2 YNNKEL (reference sequence). The CDR3 is 16 residues long. For the CDR3, the DNA is TGTGCCAGCAGCCAAGGGCAGCGGGCGGGCAATCAGCCCCAGCATTTT. Encoded protein: CASSQGQRAGNQPQHF.

V gene TRBV6-5 combines with J gene TRBJ2-2, with 10 bases aligning to TRBD2. This CDR3 region has 15 residues. CDR1 is MNHEY, CDR2 SVGAGI, per germline. The ends lost 6 bases at V and 7 bases at J; junction bases unmatched: 8. CDR3 loop: CASSSGTSAIGELFF. The CDR3 DNA sequence: TGTGCCAGCAGCTCCGGGACTAGCGCTATCGGGGAGCTGTTTTTT.

The chain employs TRBV10-3 and TRBJ2-7; 12 bases agree with TRBD2. The ends lost 2 bases at V and 5 bases at J; junction bases unmatched: 10. CDR3 size: 17 residues. The germline V gene has CDR1 ENHRY and CDR2 SYGVKD. The CDR3 DNA follows: TGTGCCATCAGTGAGCTTCCACTAGCGGGAGGCAGCAACGAGCAGTACTTC. Translation gives CAISELPLAGGSNEQYF.

This chain links TRBV27 with TRBJ1-2, with TRBD1 identical over 9 bases. This CDR3 is 15 amino acids long. J was trimmed by 4 bases and V by 5 bases; bases with no gene match: 8. Germline V lookup: CDR1 MNHEY, CDR2 SMNVEV (reference sequence). In DNA, the CDR3 is TGTGCCAGCAGTCCGAGGACAGGGGTTGTCTATGGCTACACCTTC. Its protein product is CASSPRTGVVYGYTF.